This T cell receptor (beta chain) emerged from a study of T cell responses to AZD1222 COVID-19 vaccine. Germline CDR1 SQVTM, CDR2 ANQGSEA. CDR3 length equals 10 residues. The ends were cut back, 2 bases at V and 10 bases at J, with 5 bases in the middle. TCRdb keeps only in-frame clones here, not all; method: immunoSEQ multiplex PCR. The data hold some 150,000 clones, with approximately 88% observed a single time. The chain is built from TRBV29-1 and TRBJ1-4; unclear D gene. Here the sequenced sample was peripheral blood, taken 28 days after the second dose of the MenACWY control vaccine. This clonotype originated in an adult who received the MenACWY meningococcal vaccine as a control. DNA of the CDR3: TGCAGCGTTGAAAAGGGAAAACTGTTTTTT. Encoded protein: CSVEKGKLFF.